Detailed here is one T cell receptor beta chain. The specificity of this receptor is unknown. Nothing much larger sits one base from this clone, and base qualities are not available. The data originate from a study of blood T cell repertoires in COVID-19 (dated by TCRdb to 2018 to 2021). With regard to the full study: Samples from collaborators originated in the United States, Italy and Spain and spanned both the acute and convalescent phases of COVID-19. The material from the prospective study consisted of cDNA or gDNA derived from T cells, B-cell-depleted T cells, or PBMCs. Nearly every sample came with metadata listing a de-identified subject ID, COVID-19 status, age in years and sex. The repertoires were released in a freely available public database meant as a resource for research on the immune response to SARS-CoV-2. Subjects who had been exposed to COVID-19, were actively infected with it, or had recovered from it provided the deeply sampled blood TCRbeta repertoires that made up the dataset. Samples came from the ongoing ImmuneRACE study (first 160 participants) plus 1,254 subjects from 6 global collaborators. HLA class I and class II types, where available, came from metadata supplied by the sample provider rather than from assay-based typing. The full study reports these points: How much clinical and demographic metadata was included differed by source and by participant, and the metadata was provided uncurated.

Participants in the prospective study were aged roughly 18 to 100 years, lived in about two dozen United States geographic areas, and enrolled through a virtual design. In the prospective study, cohorts were assigned on the basis of participant-reported clinical history obtained from a screening survey and a study questionnaire. Recovered participants in ImmuneRACE Cohort 3 were defined as having two consecutive negative NP/OP PCR tests, clearance from a healthcare professional, or resolution of symptoms. In the prospective study, mobile phlebotomists collected whole blood, serum and a nasopharyngeal or oropharyngeal swab from each participant. Over a roughly 2-month period, participants in the prospective study had the option of providing additional blood draws and questionnaires. Before DNA extraction, blood samples from the prospective study were shipped at room temperature or frozen. Sequences SGHTA (CDR1) and FQGNSA (CDR2) are obtained from the germline V gene. Spanning cysteine to phenylalanine, the CDR3 consists of 17 amino acids. The sequence is cut down to CDR3 DNA, 51 bases in frame from base 1. The V end gives up 5 bases and the J end 6 bases, leaving 13 bases in the junction not matched to a gene.

The immunoSEQ Assay, a bias-controlled multiplex PCR, was used to amplify TCRbeta CDR3 regions from genomic DNA. Concerning the study's data processing: Nucleated cell counts per sample were estimated from amplification of reference gene primers within the assay. Sequence reads were collapsed and filtered to measure the absolute abundance of every unique TCRbeta CDR3 rearrangement. For each sample, productive Simpson clonality was calculated as the square root of Simpson's diversity index across productive rearrangements. Imported from immuneACCESS, the table was reduced by TCRdb to in-frame sequences with V and J called. These copies leave out some clones; in studies compared against another copy, an unresolved V gene accounts for under half, and the cause of the remainder is not known. V, J and clone size reflect that table, while D and trimming were determined from the DNA. This sample is represented by about 310,000 clones; about 89% of them were singletons. The ten largest clones represent approximately 9.4% of the sample.

Specimen: PBMCs or T cells enriched from blood (not recorded which). The chain uses TRBV7-2 and TRBJ2-3, with 11 bases aligning to TRBD2. The TCR sequence derives from a woman between 40 and 55 years old who had recovered from COVID-19. The CDR3 reads as follows: CASSVRGSGGARDTQYF. Here is the DNA: TGTGCCAGCAGCGTAAGGGGTAGCGGGGGGGCCCGGGATACGCAGTATTTT.